This T cell receptor beta chain was sequenced during a study of T cell repertoires in cytomegalovirus infection. TCRdb ran MiXCR on the reads and lists one entry per CDR3 protein. The sample lists about 830,000 distinct CDR3 sequences, less than 35% occurring once. This clonotype was seen only a few times. As yet, its antigen is unknown. Germline loops: CDR1 SGHTA, CDR2 FQGNSA. The V end lost 5 bases, the J end lost 6 bases, and 14 bases lay between the germline ends. The CDR3 is made up of 15 amino acids. The sample here was cultured CD8+ T cells from PBMCs, taken from culture after CMV antigen stimulation. This sequence joins TRBV7-2 and TRBJ1-6; D is possibly TRBD1 (5 bases). The clonotype was recovered from a human donor in good health (CMV status not recorded). Some clones in this sample may be carry-over from other donors' samples. The CDR3 protein is CASSDYWDRNSPLHF. The CDR3, as DNA: TGTGCCAGCAGCGACTATTGGGACCGTAATTCACCCCTCCACTTT.